This TCR beta chain was identified during a study of blood T cell repertoires in COVID-19. Study context: The origin of the acute and convalescent COVID-19 samples was the United States, Italy and Spain. In each case, the material was cDNA or gDNA derived from T cells, B-cell-depleted T cells, or PBMCs.

Germline-derived CDR1 and CDR2 are SGHKS and YYEKEE (reference sequence). The J segment lost 4 bases and the V segment lost 0 bases, leaving 9 bases of the junction unmatched. The CDR3 is 16 residues long. Libraries were prepared by immunoSEQ multiplex PCR; TCRdb keeps only in-frame clonotypes and omits some of them. The table lists about 33,000 clones, approximately 90% of them singletons, with approximately 19% in the top ten. The source material was peripheral blood. The J gene is TRBJ2-7, the V gene TRBV5-5; TRBD1 matches 8 bases. This clonotype was obtained from a man aged 65 to 79 with acute or convalescent COVID-19. CDR3 protein: CASSLAGGRGRYEQYF. In nucleotides, the CDR3 is TGTGCCAGCAGCTTGGCCGGGGGCAGGGGGCGATACGAGCAGTACTTC.